This T cell receptor beta chain was identified in a study of blood T cell repertoires in COVID-19 (dated by TCRdb to the early 2020s). In the study overall: The collaborator samples originated in the United States, Italy and Spain and spanned the acute and convalescent phases of COVID-19. The samples were drawn from the first 160 participants of the ongoing ImmuneRACE study and from 1,254 subjects provided by 6 global collaborators. The material from the prospective study consisted of cDNA or gDNA derived from T cells, B-cell-depleted T cells, or PBMCs. Where available, HLA class I and class II types were obtained from metadata supplied by the sample provider rather than from assay-based typing. A de-identified subject ID, COVID-19 status, age in years and sex were almost always included in the sample metadata. Deeply sampled blood TCRbeta repertoires from subjects exposed to, actively infected with, or recovered from COVID-19 were included in the dataset. The repertoires were made available in a free public database intended to serve as a resource for research on the immune response to SARS-CoV-2. Results the study describes overall, beyond this receptor: The amount of clinical and demographic metadata varied by source and participant and was provided uncurated.

At one collaborating source in Seattle, patients were enrolled during active infection and were followed longitudinally through the course of disease. Collaborating institutions collected whole blood in K2EDTA tubes following their own protocols. Collaborator samples were shipped for TCRbeta analysis as frozen whole blood, isolated PBMCs, or DNA extracted from either sample type. TCRbeta CDR3 regions were amplified from genomic DNA using the immunoSEQ Assay, a bias-controlled multiplex PCR. The source study handled its data this way. Within the assay, amplification of reference gene primers was used to estimate how many nucleated cells each sample contained. To quantify the absolute abundance of each unique TCRbeta CDR3 rearrangement, sequence reads were collapsed and filtered. For each sample, productive Simpson clonality was calculated by taking the square root of Simpson's diversity index across productive rearrangements. The table comes from immuneACCESS by way of TCRdb, which keeps in-frame sequences with V and J called. Part of the clones is missing from these tables; in studies checked, under half for an unresolved V gene and the rest for unknown reasons. V and J calls and clone size are those listed in that table; D and trimming were worked out from the DNA. The sample table shows around 220,000 clones, and roughly 86% are seen once. The ten largest clones add up to roughly a tenth of the sample.

Its CDR3 holds 13 amino acids, cysteine through phenylalanine. The CDR3 DNA has 39 bases and is translated from base 1. Trimming accounts for 2 bases at V and 9 bases at J, while the number of junction bases matched to no gene is 2. CDR1 and CDR2, per the germline V gene (reference sequence), are LGHDT and YNNKEL. This clone occurred a few times. Its antigen target is currently unknown. Base qualities are not recorded, but no much larger clone differs from it by a single base. The receptor chain draws on TRBV3-1 (or the pseudogene TRBV3-2) and TRBJ2-1, with 9 central nucleotides matching TRBD2. This receptor was identified in a woman between 45 and 60 years old with COVID-19, enrolled during active disease. Sequencing used peripheral blood. The CDR3 amino acid sequence is: CASSQRLAAEQFF. The sequence in DNA is TGTGCCAGCAGCCAAAGACTAGCGGCTGAGCAGTTCTTC.